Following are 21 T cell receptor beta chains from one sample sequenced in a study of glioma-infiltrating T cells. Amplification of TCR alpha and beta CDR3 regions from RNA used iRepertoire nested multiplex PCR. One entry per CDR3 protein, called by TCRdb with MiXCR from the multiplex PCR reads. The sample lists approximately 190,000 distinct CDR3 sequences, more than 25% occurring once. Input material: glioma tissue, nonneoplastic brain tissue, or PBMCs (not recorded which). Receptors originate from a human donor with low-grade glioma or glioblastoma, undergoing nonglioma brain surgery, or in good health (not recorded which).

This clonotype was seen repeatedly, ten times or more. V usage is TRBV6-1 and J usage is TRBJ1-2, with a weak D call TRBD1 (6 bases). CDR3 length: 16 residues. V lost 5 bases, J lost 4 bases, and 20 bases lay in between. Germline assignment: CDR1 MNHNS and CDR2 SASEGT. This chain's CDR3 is CASSRKESDSRYGYTF. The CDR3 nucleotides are TGTGCCAGCAGTCGTAAAGAATCGGACAGTCGCTATGGCTACACCTTC.

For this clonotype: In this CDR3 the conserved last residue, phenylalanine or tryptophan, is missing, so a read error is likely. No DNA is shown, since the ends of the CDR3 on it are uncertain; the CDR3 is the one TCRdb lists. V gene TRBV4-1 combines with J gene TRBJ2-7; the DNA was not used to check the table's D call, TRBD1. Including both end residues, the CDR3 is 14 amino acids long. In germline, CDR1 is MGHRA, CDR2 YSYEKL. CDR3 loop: CASSHTGQGGEKYL.

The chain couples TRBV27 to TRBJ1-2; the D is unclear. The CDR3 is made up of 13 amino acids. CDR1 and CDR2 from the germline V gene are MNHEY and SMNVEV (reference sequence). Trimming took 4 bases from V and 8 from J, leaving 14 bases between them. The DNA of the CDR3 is TGTGCCAGCAGTTCGCAGAACAGTGCGGGCTACACCTTC. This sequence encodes CASSSQNSAGYTF.

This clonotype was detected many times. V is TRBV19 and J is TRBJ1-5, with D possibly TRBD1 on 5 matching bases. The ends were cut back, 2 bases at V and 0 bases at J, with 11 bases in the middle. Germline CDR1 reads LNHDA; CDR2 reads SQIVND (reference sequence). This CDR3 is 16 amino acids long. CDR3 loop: CASSISAGTSNQPQHF. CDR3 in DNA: TGTGCCAGTAGTATATCGGCAGGGACTAGCAATCAGCCCCAGCATTTT.

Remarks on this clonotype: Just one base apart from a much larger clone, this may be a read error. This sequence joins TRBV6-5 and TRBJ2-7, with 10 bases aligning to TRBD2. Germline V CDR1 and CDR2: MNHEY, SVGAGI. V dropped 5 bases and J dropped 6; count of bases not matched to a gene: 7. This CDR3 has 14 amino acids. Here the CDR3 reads CASSHGTSETEQYF. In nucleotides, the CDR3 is TGTGCCAGCAGTCACGGGACTAGCGAAACCGAGCAGTACTTC.

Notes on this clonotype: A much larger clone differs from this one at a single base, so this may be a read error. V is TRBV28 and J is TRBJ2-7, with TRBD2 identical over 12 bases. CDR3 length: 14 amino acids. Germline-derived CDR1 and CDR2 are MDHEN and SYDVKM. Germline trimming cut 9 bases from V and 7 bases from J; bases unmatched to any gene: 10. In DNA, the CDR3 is TGTGCCAGAACCCCTAGCGGGAGGGCCTGGGAGCAGTACTTC. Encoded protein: CARTPSGRAWEQYF. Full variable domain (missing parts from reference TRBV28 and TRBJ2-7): DVKVTQSSRYLVKRTGEKVFLECVQDMDHENMFWYRQDPGLGLRLIYFSYDVKMKEKGDIPEGYSVSREKKERFSLILESASTNQTSMYLCARTPSGRAWEQYFGPGTRLTVT.

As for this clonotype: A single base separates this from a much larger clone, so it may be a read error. CDR3 loop: CASLPDTEAFF. In DNA, the CDR3 is TGTGCCAGCTTACCAGACACTGAAGCTTTCTTT. The V and J genes are TRBV18 and TRBJ1-1; D ambiguous. The CDR3 is made up of 11 amino acids. Germline CDR1 is KGHSH and CDR2 is LQKENI.

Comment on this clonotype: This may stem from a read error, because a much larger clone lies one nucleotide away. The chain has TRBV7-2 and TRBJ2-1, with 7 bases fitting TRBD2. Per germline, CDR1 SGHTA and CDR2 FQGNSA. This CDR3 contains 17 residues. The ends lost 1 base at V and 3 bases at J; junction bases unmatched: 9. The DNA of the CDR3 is TGTGCCAGCAGCTTAGTAGACCGGGGACTATTCTACAATGAGCAGTTCTTC. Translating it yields CASSLVDRGLFYNEQFF.

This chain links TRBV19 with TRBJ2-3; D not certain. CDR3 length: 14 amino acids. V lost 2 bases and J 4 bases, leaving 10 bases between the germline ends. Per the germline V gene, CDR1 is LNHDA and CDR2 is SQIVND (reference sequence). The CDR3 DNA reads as TGTGCCAGTAGTATAACCAGCTGGCCAGATACGCAGTATTTT. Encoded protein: CASSITSWPDTQYF.

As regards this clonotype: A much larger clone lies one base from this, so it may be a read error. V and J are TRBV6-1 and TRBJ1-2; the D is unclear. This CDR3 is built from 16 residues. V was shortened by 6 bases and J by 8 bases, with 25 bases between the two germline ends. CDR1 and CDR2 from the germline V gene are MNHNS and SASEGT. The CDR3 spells CASSPPWIQSRSGYTF. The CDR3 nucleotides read TGTGCCAGCAGCCCCCCCTGGATCCAGTCAAGGTCGGGCTACACCTTC.

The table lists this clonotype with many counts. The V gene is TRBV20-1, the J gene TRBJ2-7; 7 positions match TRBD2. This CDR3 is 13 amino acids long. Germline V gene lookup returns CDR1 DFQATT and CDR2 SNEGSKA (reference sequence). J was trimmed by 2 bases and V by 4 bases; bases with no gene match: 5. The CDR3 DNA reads TGCAGTGCTACAAATGGACTAGCCTACGAGCAGTACTTC. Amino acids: CSATNGLAYEQYF.

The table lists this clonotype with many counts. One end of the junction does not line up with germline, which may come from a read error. CDR3 in DNA: TGCGCCGAGTTGACAGGGGGCGTGAACTTC. It is translated as CAELTGGVNF. The chain is built from TRBV4-1 and TRBJ2-7; TRBD1 matches 10 bases. The germline V gene encodes CDR1 MGHRA and CDR2 YSYEKL. The CDR3 consists of 10 residues.

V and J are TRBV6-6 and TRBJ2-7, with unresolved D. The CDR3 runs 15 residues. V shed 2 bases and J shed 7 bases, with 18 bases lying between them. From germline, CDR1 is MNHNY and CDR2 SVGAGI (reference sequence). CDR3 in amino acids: CASSYVVQNSQEQYF. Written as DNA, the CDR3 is TGTGCCAGCAGTTACGTGGTCCAGAACTCCCAGGAGCAGTACTTC.

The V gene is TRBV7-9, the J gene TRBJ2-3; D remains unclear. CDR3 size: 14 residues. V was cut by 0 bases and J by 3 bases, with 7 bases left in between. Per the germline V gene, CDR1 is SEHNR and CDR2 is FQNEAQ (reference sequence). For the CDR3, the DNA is TGTGCCAGCAGCTTAGCTTACTCGACAGATACGCAGTATTTT. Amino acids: CASSLAYSTDTQYF.

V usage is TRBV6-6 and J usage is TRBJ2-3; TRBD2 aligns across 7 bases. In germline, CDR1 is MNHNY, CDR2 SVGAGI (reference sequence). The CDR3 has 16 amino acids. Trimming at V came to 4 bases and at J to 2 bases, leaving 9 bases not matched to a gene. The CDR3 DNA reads TGTGCCAGCAGTTCGACTAGCTGGAGTTACACAGATACGCAGTATTTT. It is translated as CASSSTSWSYTDTQYF.

CDR3 coding DNA: TGTGCCAGCAGCTCGGGTGCGTCGGGCTATTACGAGCAGTACTTC. This translates into CASSSGASGYYEQYF. The genes are TRBV7-2 and TRBJ2-7; D is uncertain. With 4 bases removed from V and 4 bases from J, the gap between germline ends came to 17 bases. Germline-derived CDR1 and CDR2 are SGHTA and FQGNSA. The CDR3 sequence is 15 residues long.

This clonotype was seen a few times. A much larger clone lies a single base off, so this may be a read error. In DNA form, the CDR3 reads TGTGCCGTTGGGGGGCGGGAGCACGAGCAGTGCTTC. Amino acids: CAVGGREHEQCF. This sequence joins TRBV24-1 and TRBJ2-5; possible D gene TRBD2, 7 bases. Germline loops: CDR1 KGHDR, CDR2 SFDVKD. The CDR3 consists of 12 residues.

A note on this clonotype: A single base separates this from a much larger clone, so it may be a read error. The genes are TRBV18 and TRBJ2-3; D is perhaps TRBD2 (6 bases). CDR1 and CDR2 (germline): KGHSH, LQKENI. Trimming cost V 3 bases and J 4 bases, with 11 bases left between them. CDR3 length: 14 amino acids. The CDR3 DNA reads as TGTGCCAGCTCACCTCCGGCTAGCGCAGATACGCAGTATTTT. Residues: CASSPPASADTQYF.

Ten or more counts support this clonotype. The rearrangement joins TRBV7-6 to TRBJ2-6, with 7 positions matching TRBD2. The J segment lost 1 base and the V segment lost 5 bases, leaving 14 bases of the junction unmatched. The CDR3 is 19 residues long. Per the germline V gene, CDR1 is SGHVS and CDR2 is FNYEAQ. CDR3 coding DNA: TGTGCCAGCAGCCCTCTCTCACGGGAGGTCGGGTCTGGGGCCAACGTCCTGACTTTC. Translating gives CASSPLSREVGSGANVLTF.

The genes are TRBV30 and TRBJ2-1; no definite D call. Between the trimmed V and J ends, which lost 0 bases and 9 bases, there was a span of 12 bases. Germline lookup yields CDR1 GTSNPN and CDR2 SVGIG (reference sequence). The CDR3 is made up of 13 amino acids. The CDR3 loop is CAWSVPPISEQFF. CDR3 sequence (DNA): TGTGCCTGGAGTGTACCCCCTATTAGTGAGCAGTTCTTC.

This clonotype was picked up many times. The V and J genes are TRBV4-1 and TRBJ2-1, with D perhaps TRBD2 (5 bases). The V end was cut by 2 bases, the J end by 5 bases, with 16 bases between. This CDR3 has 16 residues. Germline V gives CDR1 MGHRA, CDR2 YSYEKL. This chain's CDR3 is CASSQPGLGLNNEQFF. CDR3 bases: TGCGCCAGCAGCCAACCAGGACTTGGGCTCAACAATGAGCAGTTCTTC.